The sequence of this T cell receptor beta chain was determined in a study of cytomegalovirus exposure and HLA in healthy donors (dated by TCRdb to 2015 to 2018). For the study in its entirety: An earlier analysis of some 620 of the donors reported about 280 Gb of sequence data and 95 million to 140 million unique TCR beta sequences obtained from about 200 million T cells. Approximately 310 gigabases of sequencing data and 70 million to 85 million unique TCR sequences were included in an early release covering 550 to 650 HLA-typed donors. The genetic ancestry cluster associated with self-reported Caucasian donors included around 76% of the 398 genotyped donors. The study aimed to test whether signatures of past pathogen exposure could be identified by cataloging public T cell receptors. Using immunosequencing, the study profiled T cell repertoires from fewer than 700 subjects and related those repertoires to cytomegalovirus serostatus. In addition to the first cohort of 500 to 850 subjects, a separate validation cohort of 120 different subjects was used. High-throughput TCR immunosequencing, statistical association of individual TCRs with disease status, and machine learning were combined to predict cytomegalovirus infection status. A later analysis re-examined previously published TCR beta repertoires from around 670 donors and added high-resolution HLA genotyping to investigate patterns of TCR occurrence. The later analysis used no new phenotypic data to find candidate immune exposures, relying instead on TCR beta sequences and their occurrence across donors. In an earlier analysis of several hundred of the donors, high-throughput TCR beta sequencing was used to judge whether each TCR beta V gene segment behaved as functional or pseudogenic. Donor age, sex, ethnicity and CMV serostatus were collected together with the repertoire data. A later genetic analysis took genome-wide SNP genotypes for about three fifths of the roughly 670 donors and used that subset as a discovery cohort. Every discovery cohort repertoire had been produced on one sequencing platform. Class I and class II HLA loci were covered by the typing at four-digit resolution. The number of typed donors differed by locus: about 629-630 for A, B, C, DRB1 and DQB1; some 500 for DQA1; about 600 for DPA1; and 450 to 480 for DPB1. Four or five DR-DQ haplotypes were handled as single units for association and clustering, since linkage in the cohort was strong. Among 350 to 400 genotyped donors of the cohort, an average of approximately 250,000 unique TCR beta nucleotide sequences were sequenced per donor, roughly a sixth of them non-productive.

From a lookup of the germline V gene, CDR1 and CDR2 are ENHRY and SYGVKD. Ends trimmed: V by 4 bases, J by 8 bases; bases unmatched to a gene: 10. From cysteine to phenylalanine, the CDR3 is 14 amino acids long. Kept here is only the CDR3 DNA, which spans 42 bases and is read in frame from base 1. The cohort comprised fewer than 700 healthy bone marrow donors. Cohort members were all nominally healthy when sampled, although unrecorded immune exposures were likely present. The donor was CMV seropositive and belonged to the group of some 290 seropositive cohort members. A peripheral blood sample was provided by each donor, and peripheral blood mononuclear cells were used for TCR beta sequencing. The Qiagen DNeasy Blood Extraction Kit was used to extract genomic DNA from the blood cell samples. Concerning this clone itself: No cognate antigen has been identified for it. Base qualities are not at hand, and no much larger clone is one base apart.

Study-wide conclusions, independent of this receptor: A later analysis found that HLA-associated TCR beta chains were more clonally expanded and had lower generation probabilities than equally common non-associated chains. According to the authors, the approach could potentially be generalized to other disease states and immunological phenotypes. In an earlier analysis of fewer than 750 of the donors, most TCR beta V segments were observed in productive rearrangements about 90% or about 30% of the time, broadly matching IMGT annotations. A later genetic analysis reported fewer N-insertions in productive TCRs among donors in an Asian-associated ancestry cluster than the approximately 670-donor mean. When HLA alleles, especially DR and DQ, strongly co-occurred, TCR associations were difficult to assign to individual alleles. Sequencing depth was assumed to be roughly uniform across donors in the presence/absence analyses, though that assumption may not hold. For the cohort, immune exposure information was limited to CMV serostatus. Linkage disequilibrium might explain the correlated functional status among segregating V segments, but an unknown experimental factor could not be excluded. A later analysis associated 15,000 or so TCR beta sequences with specific HLA alleles at a false discovery rate of 0.05. Because HLA typing was missing for some donors at each locus, association tests included only the typed subset. Most CMV-associated TCR beta chains appeared to be HLA-restricted in a later analysis, and the HLA associations seemed to be driven largely by CMV exposure. A group of highly shared sequence variants was considered likely to be a technical artifact of the sequencing pipeline. Cytomegalovirus status was reported to be diagnosed by the classifier with high specificity and sensitivity in both the original and validation cohorts. The study gave a list of about 150 TCR beta chains associated with cytomegalovirus. A further reported finding was that TCR beta sequences accurately predicted the HLA-A and HLA-B alleles for most subjects in the first cohort. Three of the identified cytomegalovirus-associated TCR beta chains were confirmed in vitro to be specific for cytomegalovirus antigens. The cohort was sequenced for TCR beta chains only, and without alpha or paired-chain data the features that could be detected were limited. According to a later analysis, parvovirus B19, influenza, CMV and Epstein-Barr virus appeared linked to several top co-occurrence clusters. V-gene and J-gene trimming of TCR beta chains was associated with a missense DCLRE1C variant in a later genetic analysis, and the association was replicated in an independent cohort. Some IMGT-functional V segments, including TRBV6-2 and TRBV6-3, could not be told apart with the 87-base-pair reads, so those segments were excluded. Across donors, most TCR sequences were observed very rarely, whereas some public TCRs were present in many individuals. In a later analysis, TCR association rates were found to vary across HLA loci, with the most associated TCRs seen for DRB1 alleles and the fewest for HLA-C alleles. The earlier analysis of some 540 of the donors excluded some 15 rarely observed V segments, including chromosome 9 orphons, because counts were too low.

Library preparation employed the immunoSEQ multiplex PCR assay. The multiplex PCR relied on a mix of 60 forward primers for TCR Vbeta segments and 13 reverse primers for TCR Jbeta segments. The CDR3 region of rearranged TCR beta genes was amplified from genomic DNA by a multiplex PCR assay. The amplified TCR beta libraries were sequenced on the Illumina HiSeq System as 87-base-pair reads. The paper's processing steps were these. A later analysis counted about 82 million unique TCR beta chains across the approximately 700 repertoires, and 9 million to 14 million of these chains were shared by at least two donors. Raw reads were error-corrected and collapsed into unique sequences by a nearest-neighbor algorithm in which closely related sequences were merged to remove PCR and sequencing errors. Alignment of CDR3 sequences to IMGT reference sequences was used to assign V, D and J gene segments. For a sequence to be retained, at least a six-nucleotide match to both a V gene segment and a J gene segment was required. Rearrangements were called productive when the CDR3 lacked stop codons and stayed in frame with V and J; all others were non-productive. CDR3 was defined according to IMGT convention as the region running from the second conserved V-encoded cysteine to the conserved J-encoded phenylalanine. The earlier analysis of 450 to 750 of the donors excluded any sequence lacking an unambiguous match to a single V gene segment. In an earlier analysis of approximately 590 of the donors, V segments were called functional above 56.7% productive rearrangements and were called segregating when the between-donor standard deviation exceeded 5%. A statistical classification framework was built to diagnose cytomegalovirus status from the catalog of TCR beta chain sequences. In a later analysis, V and J genes were assigned by comparing TCR nucleotide sequences against IMGT/GENE-DB human TR gene sequences. In a later analysis, CDR3 sequences and most-parsimonious VDJ recombination scenarios were assigned using the TCRdist pipeline. In a later analysis, each TCR beta chain was defined by its CDR3 amino acid sequence together with its V-gene family, and reads lacking a unique V-gene family were excluded. To address suspected cross-contamination and a sequencing artifact, a later analysis removed some 620 highly shared, low-generation-probability nucleotide sequences. A later analysis calculated a clonal expansion index for each public chain from normalized within-repertoire ranks of inferred template counts. Generation probabilities in a later analysis came from a VDJ recombination model fitted to out-of-frame rearrangements, and those results were checked against IGoR. In a later analysis, hypergeometric tests were used to score TCR-TCR, TCR-HLA and TCR-CMV co-occurrence, with a repertoire-size bias correction applied to TCR pairs. To estimate false discovery rates, a later analysis permuted the HLA or CMV assignments 20 times. In a later analysis, co-occurring TCRs were grouped using DBSCAN, and TCRdist sequence similarity was added for clustering within HLA-allele-positive subsets. Repertoires with fewer than 30,000 or more than 120,000 public chains, plus five repertoires with anomalous nucleotide sharing, were excluded from co-occurrence clustering. TCRdb re-hosts the immuneACCESS table, in-frame sequences only. Its copies lack some clones; in the studies checked, an unresolved V gene accounts for under half of them, and the cause for the rest is not known. V, J and clone size are those of that table, while D and trimming were read from the DNA. The sample table holds about 110,000 clones, of which about four fifths were seen once. 2.5% to 3% of the sample is in the top ten clones.

The clonotype was recovered from an older woman in good health and CMV-seropositive. The sample taken for sequencing was PBMCs. This sequence uses TRBV10-3 and TRBJ1-2; 7 of the junction bases match TRBD1. The nucleotide sequence is TGTGCCATCAGTGGGCAGGGAGCAGGGGGAGGCTACACCTTC. Translated, it gives CAISGQGAGGGYTF.